This T cell receptor beta chain was obtained from a study of beta chain features in type 1 diabetes. Broader study findings: Within each of all four CD4+ subsets, Type 1 diabetes patients had TCRB CDR3s that were moderately but significantly shorter. With patients and controls alike, PCR might favor shorter templates to an equal degree. The naive, central memory and Treg TCRB repertoires looked more alike in patients than they did in healthy donors.

Since all of the isolated RNA was reverse transcribed, expressed TCRB transcripts were what got sequenced. The repertoire was sequenced with immunoSEQ multiplex PCR; TCRdb's copy has only in-frame clones and lacks some. The profile covers 150,000 to 200,000 clones, with 6.5% to 8.5% appearing a single time and around 0.5% taken by the ten largest. Regarding this clone: Its antigen is unidentified.

Germline CDR1 reads SQVTM; CDR2 reads ANQGSEA. Trimming shortened V by 4 bases and J by 0 bases, and 13 bases separated the two germline ends. The CDR3 has 15 amino acids. Sorting gave populations that all exceeded 98% purity. This receptor was identified in a man aged 18 to 35 with type 1 diabetes. Sequencing used central memory CD4+ T cells from blood. The chain joins TRBV29-1 to TRBJ2-1, with D possibly being TRBD2 (5 bases). This CDR3 is CSVGGLLSSYNEQFF. The CDR3 nucleotides are TGCAGCGTTGGCGGGCTCCTCAGCTCCTACAATGAGCAGTTCTTC.